These T cell receptor beta chains were read from a single sample in a study of T cells in localized non-small cell lung cancer. Assay: immunoSEQ multiplex PCR; the TCRdb copy retains only in-frame clones and omits some. The table lists some 970 clones, about 20% of them singletons. Sample: normal lung tissue next to the tumor, taken before any cancer treatment. These receptors came from a man between 40 and 70 years old with stage II lung adenocarcinoma. CDR3s include the opening cysteine and the closing phenylalanine or tryptophan. Each record gives: J gene, clone size, D gene, V gene, CDR3 DNA, CDR3 protein. A D gene is named only where the DNA matches it firmly. Size tells how often a clone was seen (once, few, many) or the class of an expanded clone, and some rows leave it out.

j_call: TRBJ2-1
clone_size: once
d_call: TRBD1
v_call: TRBV19
cdr3_nt: TGTGCCAGTAGCAACAGGGGGAGCTCCTACAATGAGCAGTTCTTC
cdr3_aa: CASSNRGSSYNEQFF

j_call: TRBJ1-5
clone_size: .
d_call: .
v_call: TRBV18
cdr3_nt: TGTGCCAGCTCCCTCTATAGCAATCAGCCCCAGCATTTT
cdr3_aa: CASSLYSNQPQHF

j_call: TRBJ2-1
clone_size: .
d_call: TRBD1
v_call: TRBV30
cdr3_nt: TGTGCCTGGAACCGGGACAGCAATGAGCAGTTCTTC
cdr3_aa: CAWNRDSNEQFF

j_call: TRBJ2-1
clone_size: few
d_call: TRBD2
v_call: TRBV30
cdr3_nt: TGTGCCTGGAGTGTCCTAGCGGGCCACAATGAGCAGTTCTTC
cdr3_aa: CAWSVLAGHNEQFF

j_call: TRBJ1-1
clone_size: large
d_call: .
v_call: TRBV11-3
cdr3_nt: TGTGCCAGCAGCTCGGACCTACAGGGAATAATAGTAGCCACTGAAGCTTTCTTT
cdr3_aa: CASSSDLQGIIVATEAFF

j_call: TRBJ2-7
clone_size: .
d_call: .
v_call: TRBV30
cdr3_nt: TGTGCCTGGAAACAGGGCTACGAGCAGTACTTC
cdr3_aa: CAWKQGYEQYF

j_call: TRBJ1-1
clone_size: few
d_call: .
v_call: TRBV14
cdr3_nt: TGTGCCAGCAGCCAGGGGGGGTCGAACACTGAAGCTTTCTTT
cdr3_aa: CASSQGGSNTEAFF

j_call: TRBJ2-7
clone_size: few
d_call: TRBD2
v_call: TRBV11-3
cdr3_nt: TGTGCCAGCAGCATTTTGGGACTAGCGGGAGGCGCGGGGCGGGACGAGCAGTACTTC
cdr3_aa: CASSILGLAGGAGRDEQYF

j_call: TRBJ2-3
clone_size: .
d_call: .
v_call: TRBV9
cdr3_nt: TGTGCCAGCAGCGTAAGCACAGATACGCAGTATTTT
cdr3_aa: CASSVSTDTQYF

j_call: TRBJ1-5
clone_size: .
d_call: .
v_call: TRBV9
cdr3_nt: TGTGCCAGCAGTGGCTGGGCAGCCTCTAGCAATCAGCCCCAGCATTTT
cdr3_aa: CASSGWAASSNQPQHF

j_call: TRBJ1-2
clone_size: once
d_call: .
v_call: TRBV19
cdr3_nt: TGTGCCAGTAGGCACCGGGACGGCAGCCTTTACACCTTC
cdr3_aa: CASRHRDGSLYTF

j_call: TRBJ1-1
clone_size: once
d_call: .
v_call: TRBV5-1
cdr3_nt: TGCGCCAGCAGTGCGGGGGGCCCCCACACTGAAGCTTTCTTT
cdr3_aa: CASSAGGPHTEAFF

j_call: TRBJ2-3
clone_size: .
d_call: TRBD1
v_call: TRBV11-3
cdr3_nt: TGTGCCAGCACCTCTAGCGGACAGGGGGCACCAGATACGCAGTATTTT
cdr3_aa: CASTSSGQGAPDTQYF

j_call: TRBJ2-5
clone_size: .
d_call: .
v_call: TRBV19
cdr3_nt: TGTGCCAGTAGTACCACCTCGGGACGAGAGACCCAGTACTTC
cdr3_aa: CASSTTSGRETQYF

j_call: TRBJ2-2
clone_size: .
d_call: TRBD2
v_call: TRBV23-1
cdr3_nt: TGCGCCAGCAGCCAGCAACTAGCGGGAGGGCCGGCCGGGGAGCTGTTTTTT
cdr3_aa: CASSQQLAGGPAGELFF

j_call: TRBJ1-2
clone_size: .
d_call: .
v_call: TRBV9
cdr3_nt: TGTGCCAGCAGCTTAACGGGGGTTAACGGCTACACCTTC
cdr3_aa: CASSLTGVNGYTF

j_call: TRBJ1-5
clone_size: few
d_call: .
v_call: TRBV10-3
cdr3_nt: TGTGCCATCAGTGAGCACAGTGAAGGACAGCCCCAGCATTTT
cdr3_aa: CAISEHSEGQPQHF

j_call: TRBJ1-2
clone_size: few
d_call: .
v_call: TRBV11-3
cdr3_nt: TGTGCCAGCAGCGGAAGCACAAAAGGGTATGGCTACACCTTC
cdr3_aa: CASSGSTKGYGYTF

j_call: TRBJ2-7
clone_size: medium-sized
d_call: .
v_call: TRBV4-1
cdr3_nt: TGCGCCAGCAGCCAAGATCGGGCGTCCTCGAGCTCCTACGAGCAGTACTTC
cdr3_aa: CASSQDRASSSSYEQYF

j_call: TRBJ2-7
clone_size: .
d_call: .
v_call: TRBV18
cdr3_nt: TGTGCCAGCTCACCACCGGGGGTCGGAGCCTACGAGCAGTACTTC
cdr3_aa: CASSPPGVGAYEQYF

j_call: TRBJ2-2
clone_size: few
d_call: TRBD1
v_call: TRBV19
cdr3_nt: TGTGCCAGTACCTCGGGACAGAAGAACACCGGGGAGCTGTTTTTT
cdr3_aa: CASTSGQKNTGELFF

j_call: TRBJ2-7
clone_size: .
d_call: .
v_call: TRBV6-8
cdr3_nt: TGTGCCAGCAGGAGACAACCCTACGAGCAGTACTTC
cdr3_aa: CASRRQPYEQYF

j_call: TRBJ2-7
clone_size: few
d_call: .
v_call: TRBV28
cdr3_nt: TGTGCCAGCAGTTTAACCGGCAGACTGACCTACGAGCAGTACTTC
cdr3_aa: CASSLTGRLTYEQYF

j_call: TRBJ1-1
clone_size: .
d_call: .
v_call: TRBV6-8
cdr3_nt: TGTGCCATCAGCTCCGCTGGAGGGCTGACTGAAGCTTTCTTT
cdr3_aa: CAISSAGGLTEAFF

j_call: TRBJ2-7
clone_size: .
d_call: TRBD2
v_call: TRBV10-3
cdr3_nt: TGTGCCATCAGTGAAGGGGCGGGAGACTACGAGCAGTACTTC
cdr3_aa: CAISEGAGDYEQYF

j_call: TRBJ2-1
clone_size: large
d_call: .
v_call: TRBV6-8
cdr3_nt: TGTGCCAGCAGTTACCCCGACATCTACAATGAGCAGTTCTTC
cdr3_aa: CASSYPDIYNEQFF

j_call: TRBJ1-2
clone_size: .
d_call: .
v_call: TRBV9
cdr3_nt: TGTGCCAGCACCCTCACCGGGGACGGACCTATTAACTATGGCTACACCTTC
cdr3_aa: CASTLTGDGPINYGYTF

j_call: TRBJ1-4
clone_size: .
d_call: .
v_call: TRBV6-8
cdr3_nt: TGTGCCAGCAGTTTCGGCGCTCCAACCTGGAATGAAAAACTGTTTTTT
cdr3_aa: CASSFGAPTWNEKLFF

j_call: TRBJ1-5
clone_size: .
d_call: .
v_call: TRBV11-3
cdr3_nt: TGTGCCAGCAGCTTGACAGGATCTAGCAATCAGCCCCAGCATTTT
cdr3_aa: CASSLTGSSNQPQHF

j_call: TRBJ2-5
clone_size: few
d_call: .
v_call: TRBV11-1
cdr3_nt: TGTGCCAGCAGCCAGGGGGGCTCGACTGGGACCCAGTACTTC
cdr3_aa: CASSQGGSTGTQYF

j_call: TRBJ1-2
clone_size: once
d_call: .
v_call: TRBV19
cdr3_nt: TGTGCCAGTAGTATACTATTAGGGACAAAGAATAACTATGGCTACACCTTC
cdr3_aa: CASSILLGTKNNYGYTF

j_call: TRBJ1-3
clone_size: medium-sized
d_call: TRBD1
v_call: TRBV6-8
cdr3_nt: TGTGCCAGCAGTTACTACAGGGGGACGACCATATATTTT
cdr3_aa: CASSYYRGTTIYF

j_call: TRBJ1-1
clone_size: medium-sized
d_call: TRBD1
v_call: TRBV11-3
cdr3_nt: TGTGCCAGCAGCCGGACAGGGAAGAACACTGAAGCTTTCTTT
cdr3_aa: CASSRTGKNTEAFF

j_call: TRBJ2-3
clone_size: large
d_call: .
v_call: TRBV6-8
cdr3_nt: TGTGCCAGCAGTTACTCGCGTCCGGGGGCAAGCACAGATACGCAGTATTTT
cdr3_aa: CASSYSRPGASTDTQYF

j_call: TRBJ2-7
clone_size: .
d_call: .
v_call: TRBV5-1
cdr3_nt: TGCGCCAGCAGCTTGGAAGCGGGTGTTGCCTTCTACGAGCAGTACTTC
cdr3_aa: CASSLEAGVAFYEQYF

j_call: TRBJ1-4
clone_size: few
d_call: TRBD1
v_call: TRBV6-8
cdr3_nt: TGTGCCAGCAGTCGCCCGTTTATAGGACAGGATTCAACTAATGAAAAACTGTTTTTT
cdr3_aa: CASSRPFIGQDSTNEKLFF

j_call: TRBJ2-3
clone_size: few
d_call: .
v_call: TRBV7-5
cdr3_nt: TGTGCCAGCAGCCGTAGCGGGGGTAGACCAGATACGCAGTATTTT
cdr3_aa: CASSRSGGRPDTQYF

j_call: TRBJ2-6
clone_size: large
d_call: .
v_call: TRBV15
cdr3_nt: TGTGCCACCTCAACAGGGTCTGGGGCCAACGTCCTGACTTTC
cdr3_aa: CATSTGSGANVLTF

j_call: TRBJ2-7
clone_size: medium-sized
d_call: .
v_call: TRBV7-2
cdr3_nt: TGTGCCAGCAGCCGGGACAACTCCTACGAGCAGTACTTC
cdr3_aa: CASSRDNSYEQYF

j_call: TRBJ1-1
clone_size: .
d_call: TRBD1
v_call: TRBV7-8
cdr3_nt: TGTGCCAGCAGCACGACAGGGAGTGCTGAAGCTTTCTTT
cdr3_aa: CASSTTGSAEAFF

j_call: TRBJ2-1
clone_size: large
d_call: TRBD2
v_call: TRBV9
cdr3_nt: TGTGCCAGCAGCGTAGATCTAGCGGGAGCTCGAAATGAGCAGTTCTTC
cdr3_aa: CASSVDLAGARNEQFF

j_call: TRBJ2-6
clone_size: .
d_call: .
v_call: TRBV11-3
cdr3_nt: TGTGCCAGCAGCCTGCGGGGTCTGTTCGACTCTGGGGCCAACGTCCTGACTTTC
cdr3_aa: CASSLRGLFDSGANVLTF

j_call: TRBJ2-1
clone_size: large
d_call: .
v_call: TRBV6-8
cdr3_nt: TGTGCCAGCAGTTATCTCTCCTCCGGGACCCTCTACAATGAGCAGTTCTTC
cdr3_aa: CASSYLSSGTLYNEQFF

j_call: TRBJ2-5
clone_size: few
d_call: TRBD2
v_call: TRBV11-3
cdr3_nt: TGTGCCAGCAGCCCCGGGACGGGACTAGCGAGTTCAGAGACCCAGTACTTC
cdr3_aa: CASSPGTGLASSETQYF

j_call: TRBJ2-2
clone_size: few
d_call: TRBD2
v_call: TRBV11-3
cdr3_nt: TGTGCCAGCAGTCGGGGACTAGCGTTTACCGGGGAGCTGTTTTTT
cdr3_aa: CASSRGLAFTGELFF

j_call: TRBJ1-1
clone_size: few
d_call: TRBD1
v_call: TRBV19
cdr3_nt: TGTGCCAGTAGTACCTCGGACAGGGGGAACACTGAAGCTTTCTTT
cdr3_aa: CASSTSDRGNTEAFF

j_call: TRBJ1-4
clone_size: .
d_call: .
v_call: TRBV19
cdr3_nt: TGTGCCAGTAAGGGACCGAGGAGAGAAAAACTGTTTTTT
cdr3_aa: CASKGPRREKLFF

j_call: TRBJ1-2
clone_size: medium-sized
d_call: .
v_call: TRBV4-1
cdr3_nt: TGCGCCAGCAGCCTAACCTCGAGGTGGGGGGCCCATGGCTACACCTTC
cdr3_aa: CASSLTSRWGAHGYTF

j_call: TRBJ2-5
clone_size: .
d_call: .
v_call: TRBV19
cdr3_nt: TGTGCCAGTAAGGAGGTTGACGGGGCCGTGGCCCAGTACTTC
cdr3_aa: CASKEVDGAVAQYF

j_call: TRBJ2-5
clone_size: .
d_call: .
v_call: TRBV5-1
cdr3_nt: TGCGCCAGCAGCCCGGGGGACAGCCGAAAAGAGACCCAGTACTTC
cdr3_aa: CASSPGDSRKETQYF

j_call: TRBJ2-5
clone_size: few
d_call: TRBD1
v_call: TRBV11-3
cdr3_nt: TGTGCCAGCAGCTTAGGGCAAACAGGGGCAGAGACCCAGTACTTC
cdr3_aa: CASSLGQTGAETQYF

j_call: TRBJ2-1
clone_size: medium-sized
d_call: .
v_call: TRBV9
cdr3_nt: TGTGCCAGCAGCTTTTCGGACTATGAGCAGTTCTTC
cdr3_aa: CASSFSDYEQFF

j_call: TRBJ2-5
clone_size: few
d_call: TRBD1
v_call: TRBV28
cdr3_nt: TGTGCCACCCTGACAGGGAAAGAGACCCAGTACTTC
cdr3_aa: CATLTGKETQYF

j_call: TRBJ1-5
clone_size: hyperexpanded
d_call: TRBD1
v_call: TRBV16
cdr3_nt: TGTGCCAGCAGCCGGGACAGGAATCAGCCCCAGCATTTT
cdr3_aa: CASSRDRNQPQHF

j_call: TRBJ1-2
clone_size: medium-sized
d_call: TRBD1
v_call: TRBV11-3
cdr3_nt: TGTGCCAGCAGCCGTCGGGCAGGGGGCTCCGAGATCCATGGCTACACCTTC
cdr3_aa: CASSRRAGGSEIHGYTF